A single sample is the source of the 2 T cell receptor beta chains below, sequenced in a study of blood T cell repertoires in COVID-19. Repertoires were generated with immunoSEQ multiplex PCR, while TCRdb's copy carries only in-frame clones and drops some. The repertoire holds fewer than 200,000 clones, with 84% as singletons. Specimen: peripheral blood. The receptors originated from a human donor in a cohort sampled during active COVID-19.

The rearrangement uses TRBV9 and TRBJ1-3, with D unclear. The CDR3 has 13 residues. V shed 1 base and J shed 1 base, with 3 bases lying between them. Germline CDR1 is SGDLS and CDR2 is YYNGEE. CDR3 in amino acids: CASSVTSGNTIYF. The CDR3 DNA is TGTGCCAGCAGCGTAACATCTGGAAACACCATATATTTT.

This chain connects TRBV19 to TRBJ1-1; 8 positions agree with TRBD1. With V trimmed by 6 bases and J by 8 bases, 5 bases remained unmatched. The germline V gene has CDR1 LNHDA and CDR2 SQIVND (reference sequence). This CDR3 is 12 amino acids long. CDR3 sequence (DNA): TGTGCCAGTAGCCTCACAGGGGGAGAAGCTTTCTTT. Amino acids: CASSLTGGEAFF.